Given below is one T cell receptor beta chain in context. This specimen comes from a study of cytomegalovirus exposure and HLA in healthy donors. PCR amplification relied on 60 Vbeta primers (plus 13 Jbeta primers). The protocol was immunoSEQ multiplex PCR, while the TCRdb copy is restricted to in-frame clones and leaves out a portion. The profile covers 120,000 or so clones, with around 75% appearing a single time and 9% to 9.5% taken by the ten largest. The sample taken for sequencing was PBMCs. The clonotype originates from a woman in her fifties or sixties in good health and CMV-seropositive.

Written as DNA, the CDR3 is TGCGCCAGCAGCCAAGTAACGGGGATTACTATCGGGGAGCTGTTTTTT. Translation: CASSQVTGITIGELFF. The genes are TRBV4-3 and TRBJ2-2, with D possibly being TRBD2 (5 bases). Trimming stripped 1 base from V and 7 bases from J, with 16 bases between. CDR1 is LGHNA and CDR2 is YSLEER in the germline V gene. The CDR3 has 16 residues.